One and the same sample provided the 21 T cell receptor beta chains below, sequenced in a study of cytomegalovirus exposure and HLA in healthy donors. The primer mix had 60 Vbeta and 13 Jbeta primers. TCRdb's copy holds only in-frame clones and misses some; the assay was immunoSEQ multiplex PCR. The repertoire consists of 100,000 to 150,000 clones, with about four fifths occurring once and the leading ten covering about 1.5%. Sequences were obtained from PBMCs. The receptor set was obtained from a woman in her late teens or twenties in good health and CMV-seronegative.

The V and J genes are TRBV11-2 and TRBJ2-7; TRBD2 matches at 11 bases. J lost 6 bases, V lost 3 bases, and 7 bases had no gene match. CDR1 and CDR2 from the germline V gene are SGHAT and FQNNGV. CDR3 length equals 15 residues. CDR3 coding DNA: TGTGCCAGCAGCTTGACTAGCGGGGACTGGGGCGAGCAGTACTTC. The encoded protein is CASSLTSGDWGEQYF.

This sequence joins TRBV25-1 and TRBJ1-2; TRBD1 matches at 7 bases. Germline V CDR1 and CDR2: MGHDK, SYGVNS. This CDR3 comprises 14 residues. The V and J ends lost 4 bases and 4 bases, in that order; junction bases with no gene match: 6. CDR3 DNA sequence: TGTGCCAGCAGTGGGCTACAGGGGCTCTATGGCTACACCTTC. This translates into CASSGLQGLYGYTF.

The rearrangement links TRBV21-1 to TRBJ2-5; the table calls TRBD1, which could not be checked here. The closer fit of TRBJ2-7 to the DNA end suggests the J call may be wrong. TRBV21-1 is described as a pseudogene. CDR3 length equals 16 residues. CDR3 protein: CASSKGGTGGSHEQYF. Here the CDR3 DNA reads TGTGCCAGCAGCAAAGGGGGGACAGGGGGATCGCACGAGCAGTACTTC.

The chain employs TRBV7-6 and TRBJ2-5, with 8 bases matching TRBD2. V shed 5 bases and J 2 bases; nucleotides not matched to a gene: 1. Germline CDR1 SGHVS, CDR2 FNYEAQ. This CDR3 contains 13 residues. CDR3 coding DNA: TGTGCCAGCAGCCGGGGGGGGCAAGAGACCCAGTACTTC. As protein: CASSRGGQETQYF.

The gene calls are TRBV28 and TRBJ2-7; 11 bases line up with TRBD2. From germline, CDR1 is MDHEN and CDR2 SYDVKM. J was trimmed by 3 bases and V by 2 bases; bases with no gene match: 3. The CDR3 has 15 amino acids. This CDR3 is CASSLDTSGSYEQYF. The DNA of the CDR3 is TGTGCCAGCAGTTTAGACACTAGCGGGAGCTACGAGCAGTACTTC.

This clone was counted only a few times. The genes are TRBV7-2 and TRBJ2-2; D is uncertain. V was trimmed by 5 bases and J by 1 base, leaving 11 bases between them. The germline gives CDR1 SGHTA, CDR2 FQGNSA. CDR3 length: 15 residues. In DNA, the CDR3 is TGTGCCAGCAGCCTTATGGGCTTGAACACCGGGGAGCTGTTTTTT. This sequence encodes CASSLMGLNTGELFF.

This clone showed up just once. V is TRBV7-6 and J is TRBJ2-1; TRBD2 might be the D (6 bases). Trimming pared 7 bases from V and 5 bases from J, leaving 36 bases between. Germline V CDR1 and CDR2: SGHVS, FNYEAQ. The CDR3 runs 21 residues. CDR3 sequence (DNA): TGTGCCAGCACCCTGATGACGGGCGGCGGGATTACACATCCAAACGACAATGAGCAGTTCTTC. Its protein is CASTLMTGGGITHPNDNEQFF.

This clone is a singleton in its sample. For the CDR3, the DNA is TGTGCCAGCAGCTTGGGGCTCCTGGACAATGAGCAGTTCTTC. Amino acid sequence: CASSLGLLDNEQFF. This sequence joins TRBV5-4 and TRBJ2-1; D is unclear. V gave up 0 bases and J gave up 5 bases, with 9 bases separating them. The length of the CDR3 is 14 residues. Germline values: CDR1 SGHNT, CDR2 YYREEE (reference sequence).

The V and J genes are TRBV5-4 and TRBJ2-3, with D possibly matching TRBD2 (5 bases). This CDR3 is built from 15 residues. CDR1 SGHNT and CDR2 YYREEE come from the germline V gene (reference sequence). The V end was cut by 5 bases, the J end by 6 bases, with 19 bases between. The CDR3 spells CASRGVREREDTQYF. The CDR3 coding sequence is TGTGCCAGCAGAGGTGTGAGGGAGAGGGAGGATACGCAGTATTTT.

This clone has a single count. The CDR3 sequence is CASSQNGFVKAGELFF. CDR3 nucleotide sequence: TGCGCCAGCAGCCAAAACGGGTTCGTGAAGGCCGGGGAGCTGTTTTTT. V usage is TRBV4-3 and J usage is TRBJ2-2; D remains unclear. V lost 2 bases to trimming and J lost 6 bases, with 16 bases between them. The CDR3 covers 16 residues. Looked up from germline, CDR1 is LGHNA and CDR2 is YSLEER.

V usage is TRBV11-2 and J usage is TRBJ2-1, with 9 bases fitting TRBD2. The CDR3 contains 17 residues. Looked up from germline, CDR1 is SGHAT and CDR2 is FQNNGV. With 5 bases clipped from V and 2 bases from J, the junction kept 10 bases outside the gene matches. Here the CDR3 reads CASSPVGGGGAYNEQFF. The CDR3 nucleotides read TGTGCCAGCAGCCCTGTGGGCGGGGGGGGCGCCTACAATGAGCAGTTCTTC.

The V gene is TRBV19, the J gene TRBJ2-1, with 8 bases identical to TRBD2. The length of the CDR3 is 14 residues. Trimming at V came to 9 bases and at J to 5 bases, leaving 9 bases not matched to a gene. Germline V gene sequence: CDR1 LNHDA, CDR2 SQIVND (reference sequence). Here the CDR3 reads CASRLAGGNNEQFF. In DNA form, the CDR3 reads TGTGCCAGCCGTCTCGCGGGGGGTAACAATGAGCAGTTCTTC.

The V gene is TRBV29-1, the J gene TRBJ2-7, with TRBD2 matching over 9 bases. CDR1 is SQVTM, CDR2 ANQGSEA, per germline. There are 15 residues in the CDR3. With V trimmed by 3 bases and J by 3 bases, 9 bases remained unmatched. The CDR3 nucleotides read TGCAGCGTTGAGGTGCGGGGGGGCGGGATCTACGAGCAGTACTTC. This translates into CSVEVRGGGIYEQYF.

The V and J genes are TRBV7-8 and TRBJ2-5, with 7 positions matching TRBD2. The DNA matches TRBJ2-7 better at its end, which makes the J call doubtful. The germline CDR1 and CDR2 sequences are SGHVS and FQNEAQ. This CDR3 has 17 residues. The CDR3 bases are TGTGCCAGCAGCTTAGTCCTGGGGCGGGAGCTCCCAAGCGAGCAGTACTTC. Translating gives CASSLVLGRELPSEQYF.

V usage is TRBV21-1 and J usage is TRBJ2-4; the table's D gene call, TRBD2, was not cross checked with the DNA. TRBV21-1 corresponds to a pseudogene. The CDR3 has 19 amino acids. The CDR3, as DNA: TGTGCCAGCAGCCCGAGAGGAGGCACCTCGAGACTAGCCAAAAACAGTCAGTACTTC. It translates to CASSPRGGTSRLAKNSQYF.

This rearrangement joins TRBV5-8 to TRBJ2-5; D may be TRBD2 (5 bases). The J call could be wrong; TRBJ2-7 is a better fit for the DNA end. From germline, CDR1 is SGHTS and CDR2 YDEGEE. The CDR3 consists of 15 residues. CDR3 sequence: CASSFSGSFGYEQYF. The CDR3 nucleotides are TGTGCCAGCAGCTTCTCGGGGAGTTTTGGCTACGAGCAGTACTTC.

DNA for the CDR3: TGTGCCAGCAGCTTAGAGCTAGCGGGGCCCAATGAGCAGTTCTTC. Protein product: CASSLELAGPNEQFF. The chain recombines TRBV7-2 with TRBJ2-1; 9 nucleotides align to TRBD2. The CDR3 is 15 residues long. Germline V gene sequence: CDR1 SGHTA, CDR2 FQGNSA. With V trimmed by 1 base and J by 6 bases, 4 bases remained unmatched.

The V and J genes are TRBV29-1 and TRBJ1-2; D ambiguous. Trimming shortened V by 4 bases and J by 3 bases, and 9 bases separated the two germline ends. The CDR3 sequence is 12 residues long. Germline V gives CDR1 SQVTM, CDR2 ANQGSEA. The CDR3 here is CSVATEHYGYTF. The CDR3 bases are TGCAGCGTTGCAACTGAACACTATGGCTACACCTTC.

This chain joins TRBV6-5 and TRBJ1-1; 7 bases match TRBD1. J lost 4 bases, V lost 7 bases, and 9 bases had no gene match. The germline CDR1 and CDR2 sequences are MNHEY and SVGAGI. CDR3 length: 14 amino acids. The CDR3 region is CASTYSTGSTEAFF. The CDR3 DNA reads TGTGCCAGCACCTACTCGACAGGGAGCACTGAAGCTTTCTTT.

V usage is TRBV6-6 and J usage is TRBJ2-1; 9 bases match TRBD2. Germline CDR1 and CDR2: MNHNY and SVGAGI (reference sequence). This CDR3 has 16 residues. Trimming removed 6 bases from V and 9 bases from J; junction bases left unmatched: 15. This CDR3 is CASSPYRAGGPPEQFF. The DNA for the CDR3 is TGTGCCAGCAGCCCATACCGGGCGGGAGGGCCCCCTGAGCAGTTCTTC.

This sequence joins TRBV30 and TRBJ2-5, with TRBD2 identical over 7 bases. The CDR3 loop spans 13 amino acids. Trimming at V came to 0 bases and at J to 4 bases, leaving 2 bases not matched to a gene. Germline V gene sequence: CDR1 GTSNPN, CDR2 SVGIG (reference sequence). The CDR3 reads CAWSVGGGETQYF. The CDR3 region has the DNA TGTGCCTGGAGTGTAGGCGGGGGAGAGACCCAGTACTTC.